This T cell receptor beta chain originates from a study of technical replicates of blood from a few donors. The protocol was immunoSEQ multiplex PCR, while the TCRdb copy is restricted to in-frame clones and leaves out a portion. The repertoire holds about 66,000 clones, with approximately 87% as singletons. The length of the CDR3 is 15 residues. Germline-derived CDR1 and CDR2 are SNHLY and FYNNEI. The V and J ends lost 7 bases and 3 bases, in that order; junction bases with no gene match: 7. The material sequenced was PBMCs. The chain is built from TRBV2 and TRBJ2-2; 8 positions agree with TRBD1. The TCR originated in a human donor in good health. Some clones in this sample may be carry-over from other donors' samples. The CDR3 coding sequence is TGTGCCAGCAAAGGACAGGGATCGGACACCGGGGAGCTGTTTTTT. It codes for CASKGQGSDTGELFF.